The clone carrying this TCR beta chain was detected only once. The CDR3 has 17 residues. J gave up 4 bases and V 4 bases, and 15 bases lay outside the gene matches. Germline V gene sequence: CDR1 SGHTS, CDR2 YDEGEE. The sample belongs to a study of blood T cell repertoires in COVID-19. On the study more broadly: The United States, Italy and Spain were the sources of the acute and convalescent COVID-19 samples. T cells, B-cell-depleted T cells, or PBMCs supplied cDNA or gDNA.

In the authors' workflow: Amplification of reference gene primers was used by the study to estimate nucleated cell counts. Only in-frame clones appear in the TCRdb table, and some are missing; sequencing was by immunoSEQ multiplex PCR. Clonal size and the V and J genes are those of that table, whereas D and trimming came from the DNA. The sample contains 80,000 or so clones, about four fifths of which appear only once. This chain links TRBV5-8 with TRBJ1-1, with TRBD1 matching over 8 bases. This TCR derives from a human donor in a cohort sampled during active COVID-19. Sequences were obtained from peripheral blood. CDR3 nucleotides: TGTGCCAGCAGCATCCGGACAGGGCGAGGACTTTTCACTGAAGCTTTCTTT. Its protein product is CASSIRTGRGLFTEAFF.